A single sample gave rise to the 18 T cell receptor beta chains below, sequenced in a study of blood T cell repertoires in COVID-19. Using immunoSEQ multiplex PCR, the repertoire was profiled, and TCRdb retains in-frame clones only, with some absent. The sample shows nearly 250,000 clones, roughly 86% of them seen only once. Source material: peripheral blood. The receptors shown here come from a woman in her sixties or seventies who had recovered from COVID-19.

This chain uses TRBV7-9 with TRBJ1-2, with 9 bases lining up with TRBD1. Losses at the gene ends were 5 bases for V and 4 bases for J; bases not matched to a gene: 8. The length of the CDR3 is 15 residues. Germline CDR1 is SEHNR and CDR2 is FQNEAQ (reference sequence). The CDR3 DNA is TGTGCCAGCAGCGCGGCCGGGACAGGGTCCTATGGCTACACCTTC. Amino acid sequence: CASSAAGTGSYGYTF.

This sequence joins TRBV5-1 and TRBJ2-7; 12 nucleotides line up with TRBD1. V gave up 4 bases and J gave up 4 bases; unmatched junction bases: 15. CDR1 is SGHRS, CDR2 YFSETQ, per germline. This CDR3 has 18 residues. For the CDR3, the DNA is TGCGCCAGCAGCCCTTTAAAGGGGACAGGGGGCGCGCGATACGAGCAGTACTTC. Its translation is CASSPLKGTGGARYEQYF.

Here the CDR3 reads CASSTPIDRGLGNTIYF. The CDR3 region has the DNA TGTGCCAGCAGTACCCCGATAGACAGGGGTCTTGGAAACACCATATATTTT. The V and J genes are TRBV28 and TRBJ1-3; 8 bases line up with TRBD1. In germline, CDR1 is MDHEN, CDR2 SYDVKM. The CDR3 loop spans 17 amino acids. V was pared by 5 bases and J by 3 bases, with 12 bases of the junction left unmatched.

The J gene is TRBJ1-5, the V gene TRBV6-6, with TRBD1 matching 7 bases. The CDR3 sequence is 16 residues long. Germline loops: CDR1 MNHNY, CDR2 SVGAGI (reference sequence). V dropped 4 bases and J dropped 4; count of bases not matched to a gene: 10. CDR3 sequence (DNA): TGTGCCAGCAGTTTCCCCCCGGGACAGCGGAATCAGCCCCAGCATTTT. This sequence encodes CASSFPPGQRNQPQHF.

This clone has only one observation. V and J are TRBV3-1 (or the pseudogene TRBV3-2) and TRBJ2-5; unclear D gene. Germline loops: CDR1 LGHDT, CDR2 YNNKEL (reference sequence). This CDR3 has 14 amino acids. The V gene lost 4 bases and the J gene lost 2 bases, with 11 bases spanning the gap. The CDR3: CASSLRGRQETQYF. For the CDR3, the DNA is TGTGCCAGCAGCCTCCGCGGAAGACAAGAGACCCAGTACTTC.

V is TRBV5-8 and J is TRBJ2-1, with 11 bases matching TRBD2. V shed 7 bases, J shed 8 bases, and the junction held 17 bases outside the gene matches. The CDR3 is 17 amino acids. The V gene's germline CDR1 is SGHTS and CDR2 YDEGEE. The CDR3 reads CASLSEYGTSGFYEQFF. The CDR3 DNA reads TGTGCCAGCCTATCCGAGTATGGGACTAGCGGTTTTTATGAGCAGTTCTTC.

This chain connects TRBV5-8 to TRBJ2-7, with 7 bases matching TRBD1. CDR1 is SGHTS and CDR2 is YDEGEE in the germline V gene. This CDR3 region has 15 residues. Unmatched junction bases numbered 10, after V lost 0 bases and J lost 7 bases. For the CDR3, the DNA is TGTGCCAGCAGCTTGGGACCCGACAGGGTGAGGGAGCAGTACTTC. Encoded protein: CASSLGPDRVREQYF.

The chain links TRBV27 to TRBJ1-5, with D unclear. Deletions cut 11 bases from V and 2 bases from J, with 16 bases between. The germline CDR1 and CDR2 sequences are MNHEY and SMNVEV (reference sequence). The CDR3 runs to 14 residues. The CDR3 region is CAASPVYGNQPQHF. The CDR3, as DNA: TGTGCCGCTAGCCCGGTTTACGGCAATCAGCCCCAGCATTTT.

The J gene is TRBJ2-1, the V gene TRBV11-2, with D possibly being TRBD2 (5 bases). Germline CDR1 SGHAT, CDR2 FQNNGV. V lost 2 bases and J 2 bases, leaving 7 bases between the germline ends. CDR3 length: 14 residues. The CDR3 loop is CASSLRRTYNEQFF. CDR3 DNA sequence: TGTGCCAGCAGCTTACGGAGGACCTACAATGAGCAGTTCTTC.

The rearrangement links TRBV19 to TRBJ2-5, with a possible D match to TRBD2 (6 bases). V lost 3 bases, J lost 0 bases, and 8 bases lay in between. This CDR3 has 14 residues. The germline V gene encodes CDR1 LNHDA and CDR2 SQIVND (reference sequence). This CDR3 is CASSIGGNQETQYF. CDR3 DNA: TGTGCCAGTAGTATTGGGGGGAACCAAGAGACCCAGTACTTC.

The chain joins TRBV7-2 to TRBJ2-7, with 9 bases matching TRBD1. The CDR3 is made up of 14 amino acids. In germline, CDR1 is SGHTA, CDR2 FQGNSA. The trim removed 5 bases at V and 2 bases at J, leaving 4 bases unmatched. The CDR3 protein is CASSPTGGPYEQYF. The DNA for the CDR3 is TGTGCCAGCAGCCCTACAGGGGGCCCCTACGAGCAGTACTTC. Full variable domain (missing parts from reference TRBV7-2 and TRBJ2-7): GAGVSQSPSNKVTEKGKDVELRCDPISGHTALYWYRQSLGQGLEFLIYFQGNSAPDKSGLPSDRFSAERTGGSVSTLTIQRTQQEDSAVYLCASSPTGGPYEQYFGPGTRLTVT.

The gene calls are TRBV19 and TRBJ2-5; 13 bases are shared with TRBD2. Trimming took 5 bases from V and 1 from J; bases not matched to a gene: 4. The CDR3 extends over 16 amino acids. From germline, CDR1 is LNHDA and CDR2 SQIVND (reference sequence). In DNA form, the CDR3 reads TGTGCCAGTAGTTGGGGACTAGCGGGGCTCCAAGAGACCCAGTACTTC. It yields the protein CASSWGLAGLQETQYF.

V gene TRBV5-1 combines with J gene TRBJ1-3, with a weak D call TRBD1 (6 bases). Germline V gives CDR1 SGHRS, CDR2 YFSETQ. Trimming cost V 7 bases and J 3 bases, with 17 bases left between them. The CDR3 totals 15 residues. In nucleotides, the CDR3 is TGCGCCAGCCAGGATACAGGGACGGGTGGAAACACCATATATTTT. Translation: CASQDTGTGGNTIYF.

The CDR3 loop reads CASSSQGPMNTQYF. In nucleotides, the CDR3 is TGTGCCAGCAGCAGCCAGGGTCCTATGAATACGCAGTATTTT. The rearrangement joins TRBV9 to TRBJ2-3, with D possibly matching TRBD1 (5 bases). The CDR3 runs to 14 residues. Trimming stripped 4 bases from V and 7 bases from J, with 16 bases between. Looked up from germline, CDR1 is SGDLS and CDR2 is YYNGEE.

The genes are TRBV6-1 and TRBJ2-7; TRBD1 aligns across 8 bases. CDR3 size: 17 residues. V gave up 2 bases and J gave up 0 bases; unmatched junction bases: 9. The germline V gene encodes CDR1 MNHNS and CDR2 SASEGT. DNA for the CDR3: TGTGCCAGCAGTGAAAGGGACAGGCTAAGGAGCTCCTACGAGCAGTACTTC. The encoded protein is CASSERDRLRSSYEQYF.

This clone was seen many times. The CDR3 sequence: CASSQDTGGRQPQHF. CDR3 nucleotide sequence: TGTGCCAGCAGCCAAGATACGGGGGGCCGGCAGCCCCAGCATTTT. This rearrangement joins TRBV3-1 (or the pseudogene TRBV3-2) to TRBJ1-5, with D tentatively TRBD1 (6 bases). CDR3 length: 15 residues. The V gene's germline CDR1 is LGHDT and CDR2 YNNKEL (reference sequence). V lost 0 bases and J 7 bases, leaving 13 bases between the germline ends.

The gene calls are TRBV7-8 and TRBJ2-7, with TRBD1 as a possible D gene (6 bases). The CDR3 length is 16 residues. Germline V gene sequence: CDR1 SGHVS, CDR2 FQNEAQ. V was trimmed by 7 bases and J by 4 bases, leaving 23 bases between them. The CDR3 loop is CASISPTGRGLYEQYF. Here the CDR3 DNA reads TGTGCCAGCATTAGTCCAACGGGCAGGGGCTTGTACGAGCAGTACTTC.

V is TRBV12-5 and J is TRBJ1-1, with 7 bases lining up with TRBD1. Germline CDR1 reads LGHNT; CDR2 reads FRNRAP. The junction had 3 bases not matched to a gene; V was cut back by 1 base and J by 1 base. CDR3 length: 15 residues. The CDR3 sequence: CASGLGGQPNTEAFF. The CDR3 coding sequence is TGTGCTAGTGGTTTGGGGGGACAGCCGAACACTGAAGCTTTCTTT.